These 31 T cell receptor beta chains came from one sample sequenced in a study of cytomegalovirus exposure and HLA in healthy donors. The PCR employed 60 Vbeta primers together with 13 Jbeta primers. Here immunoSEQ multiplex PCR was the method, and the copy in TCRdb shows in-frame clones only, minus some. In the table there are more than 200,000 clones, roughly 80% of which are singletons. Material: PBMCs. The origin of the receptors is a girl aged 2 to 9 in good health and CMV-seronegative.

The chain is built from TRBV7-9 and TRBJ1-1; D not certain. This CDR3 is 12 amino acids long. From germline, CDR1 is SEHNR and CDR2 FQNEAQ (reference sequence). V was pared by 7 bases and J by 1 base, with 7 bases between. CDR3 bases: TGTGCCAGCACCCCCCAGAACACTGAAGCTTTCTTT. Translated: CASTPQNTEAFF.

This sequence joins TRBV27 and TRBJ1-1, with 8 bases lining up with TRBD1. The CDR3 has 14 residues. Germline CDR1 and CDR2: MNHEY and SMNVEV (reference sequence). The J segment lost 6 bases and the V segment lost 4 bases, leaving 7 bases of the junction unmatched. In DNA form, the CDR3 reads TGTGCCAGCAGTTGGGACAGGACTGAGCCTGAAGCTTTCTTT. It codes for CASSWDRTEPEAFF.

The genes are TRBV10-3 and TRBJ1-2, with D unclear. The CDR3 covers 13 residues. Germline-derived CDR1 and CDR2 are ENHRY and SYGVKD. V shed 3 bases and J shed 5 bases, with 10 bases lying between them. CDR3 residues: CAISDPPNYGYTF. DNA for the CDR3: TGTGCCATCAGTGATCCCCCAAATTATGGCTACACCTTC.

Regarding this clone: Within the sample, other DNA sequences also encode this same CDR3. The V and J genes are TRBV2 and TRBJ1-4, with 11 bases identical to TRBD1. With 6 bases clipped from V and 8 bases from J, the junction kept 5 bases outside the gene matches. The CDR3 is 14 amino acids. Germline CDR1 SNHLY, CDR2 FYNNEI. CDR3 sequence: CASSRDRGREKLFF. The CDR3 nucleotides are TGTGCCAGCAGCAGGGACAGGGGGAGGGAAAAACTGTTTTTT.

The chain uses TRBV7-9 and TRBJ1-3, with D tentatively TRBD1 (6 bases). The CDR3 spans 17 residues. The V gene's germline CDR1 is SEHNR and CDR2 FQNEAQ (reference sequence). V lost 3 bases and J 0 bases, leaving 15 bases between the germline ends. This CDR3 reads CASSLGHDSYSGNTIYF. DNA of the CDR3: TGTGCCAGCAGCTTGGGACACGATTCCTACTCTGGAAACACCATATATTTT.

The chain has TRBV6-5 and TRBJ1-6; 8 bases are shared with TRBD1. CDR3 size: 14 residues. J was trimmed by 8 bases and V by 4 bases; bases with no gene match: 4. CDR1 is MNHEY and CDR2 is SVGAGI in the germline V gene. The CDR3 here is CASSFDRGYSPLHF. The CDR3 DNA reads TGTGCCAGCAGTTTTGACAGGGGTTATTCACCCCTCCACTTT.

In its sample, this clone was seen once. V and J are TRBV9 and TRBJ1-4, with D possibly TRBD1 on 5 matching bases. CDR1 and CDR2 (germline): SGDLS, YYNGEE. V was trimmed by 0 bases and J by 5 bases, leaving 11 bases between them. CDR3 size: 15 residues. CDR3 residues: CASSVGGARNEKLFF. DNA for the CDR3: TGTGCCAGCAGCGTAGGTGGGGCCCGGAATGAAAAACTGTTTTTT.

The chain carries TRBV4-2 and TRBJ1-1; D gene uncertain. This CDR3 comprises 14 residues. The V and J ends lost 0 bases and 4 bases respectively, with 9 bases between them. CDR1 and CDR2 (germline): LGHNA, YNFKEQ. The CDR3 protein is CASSQDQATTEAFF. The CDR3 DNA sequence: TGTGCCAGCAGCCAAGACCAGGCCACCACTGAAGCTTTCTTT.

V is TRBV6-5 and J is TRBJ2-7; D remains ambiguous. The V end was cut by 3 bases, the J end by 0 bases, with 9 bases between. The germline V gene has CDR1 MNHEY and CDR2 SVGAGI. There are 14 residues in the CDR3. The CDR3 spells CASSYLRSSYEQYF. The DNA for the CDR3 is TGTGCCAGCAGTTATCTTAGGAGCTCCTACGAGCAGTACTTC.

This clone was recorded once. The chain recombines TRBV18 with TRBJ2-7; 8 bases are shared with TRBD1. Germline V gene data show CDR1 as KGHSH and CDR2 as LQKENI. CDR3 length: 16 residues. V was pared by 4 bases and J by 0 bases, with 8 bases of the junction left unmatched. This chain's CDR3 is CASSHLDRALSYEQYF. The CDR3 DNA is TGTGCCAGCTCACACCTGGACAGGGCCCTCTCCTACGAGCAGTACTTC.

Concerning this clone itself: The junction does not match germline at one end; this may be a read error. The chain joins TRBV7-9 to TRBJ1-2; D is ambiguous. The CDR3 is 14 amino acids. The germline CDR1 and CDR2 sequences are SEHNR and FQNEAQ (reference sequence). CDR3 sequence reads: CSSSLARGTEGYTF. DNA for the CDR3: TGTTCCAGCAGCTTAGCGCGAGGTACGGAAGGCTACACCTTC.

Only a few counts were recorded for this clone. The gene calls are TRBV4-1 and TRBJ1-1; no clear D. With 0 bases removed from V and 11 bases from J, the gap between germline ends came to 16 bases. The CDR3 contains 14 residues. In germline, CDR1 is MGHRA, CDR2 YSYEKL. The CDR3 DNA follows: TGCGCCAGCAGCCAAGATGAAGGAGGTATGGGGGCTTTCTTT. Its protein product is CASSQDEGGMGAFF.

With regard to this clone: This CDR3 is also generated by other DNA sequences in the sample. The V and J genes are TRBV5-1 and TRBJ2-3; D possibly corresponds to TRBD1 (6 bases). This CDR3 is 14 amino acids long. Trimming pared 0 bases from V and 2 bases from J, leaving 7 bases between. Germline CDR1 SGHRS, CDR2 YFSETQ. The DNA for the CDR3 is TGCGCCAGCAGCTTGGACAGGGCCACAGATACGCAGTATTTT. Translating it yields CASSLDRATDTQYF.

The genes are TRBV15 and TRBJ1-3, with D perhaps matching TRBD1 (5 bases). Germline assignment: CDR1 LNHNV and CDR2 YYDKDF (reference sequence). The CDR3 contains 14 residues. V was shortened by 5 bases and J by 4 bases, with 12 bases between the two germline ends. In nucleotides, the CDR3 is TGTGCCACCAGCTCCCGGGGGTCCGGAAACACCATATATTTT. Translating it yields CATSSRGSGNTIYF.

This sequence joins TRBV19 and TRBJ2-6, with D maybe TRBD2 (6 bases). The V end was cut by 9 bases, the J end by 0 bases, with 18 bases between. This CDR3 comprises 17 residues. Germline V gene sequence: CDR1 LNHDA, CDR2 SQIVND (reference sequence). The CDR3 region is CASTPIGRSSGANVLTF. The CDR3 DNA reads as TGTGCCAGCACCCCCATAGGGAGGAGCTCTGGGGCCAACGTCCTGACTTTC.

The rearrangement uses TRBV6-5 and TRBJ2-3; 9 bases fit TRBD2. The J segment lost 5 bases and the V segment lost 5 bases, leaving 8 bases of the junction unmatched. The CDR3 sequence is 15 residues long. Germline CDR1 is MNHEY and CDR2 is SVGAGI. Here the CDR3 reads CASSSPGLAIDTQYF. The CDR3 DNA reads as TGTGCCAGCAGTAGCCCGGGACTAGCAATAGATACGCAGTATTTT.

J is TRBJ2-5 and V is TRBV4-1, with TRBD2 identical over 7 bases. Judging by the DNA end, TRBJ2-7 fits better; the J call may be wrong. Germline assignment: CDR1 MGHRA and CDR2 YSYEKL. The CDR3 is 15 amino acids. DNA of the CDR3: TGCGCCAGCAGCCACGCGACGGGGGGTTCCTACGAGCAGTACTTC. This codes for CASSHATGGSYEQYF.

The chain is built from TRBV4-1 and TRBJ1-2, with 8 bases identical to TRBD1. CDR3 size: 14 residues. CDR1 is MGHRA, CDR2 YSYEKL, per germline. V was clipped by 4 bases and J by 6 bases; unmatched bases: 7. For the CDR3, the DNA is TGCGCCAGCAGCCCAGGACAGGGATTCGATGGCTACACCTTC. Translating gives CASSPGQGFDGYTF.

For the CDR3, the DNA is TGTGCCATCAGTGAGTCTAGGACAGCATCCTACGAGCAGTACTTC. Translation gives CAISESRTASYEQYF. This sequence joins TRBV10-3 and TRBJ2-7, with D maybe TRBD1 (6 bases). The CDR3 consists of 15 residues. Germline assignment: CDR1 ENHRY and CDR2 SYGVKD. V shed 0 bases and J shed 1 base, with 10 bases lying between them.

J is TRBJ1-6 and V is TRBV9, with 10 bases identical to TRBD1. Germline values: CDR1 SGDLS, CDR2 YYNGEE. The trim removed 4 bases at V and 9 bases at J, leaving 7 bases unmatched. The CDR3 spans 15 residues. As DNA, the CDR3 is TGTGCCAGCAGCCACAAAGGGACAGGGGTTTCACCCCTCCACTTT. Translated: CASSHKGTGVSPLHF.

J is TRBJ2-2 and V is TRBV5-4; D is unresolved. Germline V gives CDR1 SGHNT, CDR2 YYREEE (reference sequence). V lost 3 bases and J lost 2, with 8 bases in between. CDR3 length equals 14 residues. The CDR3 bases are TGTGCCAGCAGCTCGATGACTAACACCGGGGAGCTGTTTTTT. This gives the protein CASSSMTNTGELFF.

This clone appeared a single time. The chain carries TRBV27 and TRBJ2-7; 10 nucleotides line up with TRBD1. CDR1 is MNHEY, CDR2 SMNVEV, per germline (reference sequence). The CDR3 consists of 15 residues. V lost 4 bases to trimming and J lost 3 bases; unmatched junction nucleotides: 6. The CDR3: CASSSWTGGSYEQYF. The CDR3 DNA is TGTGCCAGCAGTTCATGGACAGGGGGGAGCTACGAGCAGTACTTC.

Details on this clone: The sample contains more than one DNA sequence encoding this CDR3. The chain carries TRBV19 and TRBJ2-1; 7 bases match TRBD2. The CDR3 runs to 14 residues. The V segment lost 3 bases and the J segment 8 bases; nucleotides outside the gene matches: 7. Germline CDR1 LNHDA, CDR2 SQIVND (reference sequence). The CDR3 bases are TGTGCCAGTAGTATCGGGGGGAGTAGGTATGAGCAGTTCTTC. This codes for CASSIGGSRYEQFF.

CDR3 DNA: TGCGCCAGCAGCCAAGAGCTAGCCCCGAGCTCCTACGAGCAGTACTTC. Translation gives CASSQELAPSSYEQYF. The chain uses TRBV4-1 and TRBJ2-7, with D tentatively TRBD2 (5 bases). Germline CDR1 is MGHRA and CDR2 is YSYEKL. The CDR3 is made up of 16 amino acids. Trimming removed 0 bases at V and 0 bases at J, with 12 bases between.

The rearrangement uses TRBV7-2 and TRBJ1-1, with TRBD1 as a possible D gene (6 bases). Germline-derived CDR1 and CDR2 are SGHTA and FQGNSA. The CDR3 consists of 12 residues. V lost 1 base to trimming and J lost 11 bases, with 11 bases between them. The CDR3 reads CASSLGTAGAFF. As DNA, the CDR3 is TGTGCCAGCAGCTTAGGGACAGCAGGGGCTTTCTTT.

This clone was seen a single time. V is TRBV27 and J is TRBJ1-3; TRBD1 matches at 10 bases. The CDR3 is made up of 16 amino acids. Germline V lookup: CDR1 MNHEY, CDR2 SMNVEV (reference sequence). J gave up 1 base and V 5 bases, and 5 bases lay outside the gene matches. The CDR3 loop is CASSGRTGGSGNTIYF. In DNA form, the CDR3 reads TGTGCCAGCAGTGGCAGGACAGGGGGTTCTGGAAACACCATATATTTT.

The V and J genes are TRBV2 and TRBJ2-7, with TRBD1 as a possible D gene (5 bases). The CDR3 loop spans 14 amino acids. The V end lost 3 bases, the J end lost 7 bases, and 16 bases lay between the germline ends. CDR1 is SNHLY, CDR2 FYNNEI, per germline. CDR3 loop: CASSDGWGLGEQYF. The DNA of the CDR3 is TGTGCCAGCAGTGATGGTTGGGGCCTGGGGGAGCAGTACTTC. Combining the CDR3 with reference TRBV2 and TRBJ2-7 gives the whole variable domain EPEVTQTPSHQVTQMGQEVILRCVPISNHLYFYWYRQILGQKVEFLVSFYNNEISEKSEIFDDQFSVERPDGSNFTLKIRSTKLEDSAMYFCASSDGWGLGEQYFGPGTRLTVT.

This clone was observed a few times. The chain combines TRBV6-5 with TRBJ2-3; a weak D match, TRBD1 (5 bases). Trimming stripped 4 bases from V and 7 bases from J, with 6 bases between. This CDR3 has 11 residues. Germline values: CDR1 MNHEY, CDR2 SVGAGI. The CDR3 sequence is CASSSGNTQYF. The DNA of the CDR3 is TGTGCCAGCAGTTCAGGGAATACGCAGTATTTT.

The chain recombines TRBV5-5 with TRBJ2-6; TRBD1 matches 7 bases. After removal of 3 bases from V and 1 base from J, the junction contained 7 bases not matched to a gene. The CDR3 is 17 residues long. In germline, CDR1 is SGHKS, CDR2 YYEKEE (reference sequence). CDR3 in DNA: TGTGCCAGCAGCTCGCGACAGGGCCCATCTGGGGCCAACGTCCTGACTTTC. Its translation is CASSSRQGPSGANVLTF.

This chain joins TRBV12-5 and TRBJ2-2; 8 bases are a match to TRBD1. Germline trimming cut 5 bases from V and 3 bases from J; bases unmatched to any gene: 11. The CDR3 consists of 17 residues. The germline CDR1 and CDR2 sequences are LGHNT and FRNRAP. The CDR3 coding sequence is TGTGCTAGTGGTCCAGAACCCGGACAGGGATACACCGGGGAGCTGTTTTTT. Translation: CASGPEPGQGYTGELFF.

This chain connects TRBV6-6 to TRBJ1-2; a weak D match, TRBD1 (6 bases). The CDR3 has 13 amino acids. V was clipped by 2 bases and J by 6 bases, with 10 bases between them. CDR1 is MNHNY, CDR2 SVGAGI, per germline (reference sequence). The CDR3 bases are TGTGCCAGCAGTTACCCTTCAGGGGATGGCTACACCTTC. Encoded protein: CASSYPSGDGYTF.